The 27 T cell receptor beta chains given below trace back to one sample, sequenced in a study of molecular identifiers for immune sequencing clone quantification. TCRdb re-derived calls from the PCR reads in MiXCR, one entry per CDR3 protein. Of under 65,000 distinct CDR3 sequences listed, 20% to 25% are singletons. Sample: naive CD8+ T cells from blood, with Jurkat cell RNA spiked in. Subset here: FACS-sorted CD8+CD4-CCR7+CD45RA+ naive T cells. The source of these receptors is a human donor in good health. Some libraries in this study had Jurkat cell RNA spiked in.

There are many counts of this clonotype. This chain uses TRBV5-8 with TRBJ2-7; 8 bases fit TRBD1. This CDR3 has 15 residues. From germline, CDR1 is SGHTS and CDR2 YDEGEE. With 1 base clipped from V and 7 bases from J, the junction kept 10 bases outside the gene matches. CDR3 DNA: TGTGCCAGCAGCTTGAGGGCAGGGGGCTTCTATGAGCAGTACTTC. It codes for CASSLRAGGFYEQYF. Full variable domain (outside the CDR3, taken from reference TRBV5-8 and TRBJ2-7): EAGVTQSPTHLIKTRGQQATLRCSPISGHTSVYWYQQALGLGLQFLLWYDEGEERNRGNFPPRFSGRQFPNYSSELNVNALELEDSALYLCASSLRAGGFYEQYFGPGTRLTVT.

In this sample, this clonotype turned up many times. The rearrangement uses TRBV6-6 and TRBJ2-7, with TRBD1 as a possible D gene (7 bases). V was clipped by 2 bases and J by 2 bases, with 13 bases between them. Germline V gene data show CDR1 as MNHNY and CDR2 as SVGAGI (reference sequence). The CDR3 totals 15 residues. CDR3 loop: CASSYSDREAYEQYF. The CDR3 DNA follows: TGTGCCAGCAGTTACAGCGACAGGGAGGCCTACGAGCAGTACTTC.

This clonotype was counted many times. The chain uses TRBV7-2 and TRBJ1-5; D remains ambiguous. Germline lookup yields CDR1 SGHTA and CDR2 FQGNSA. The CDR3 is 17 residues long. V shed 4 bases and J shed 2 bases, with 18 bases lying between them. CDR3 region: CASSSPSEEGRNQPQHF. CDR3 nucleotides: TGTGCCAGCAGCTCCCCGTCCGAGGAGGGTCGCAATCAGCCCCAGCATTTT.

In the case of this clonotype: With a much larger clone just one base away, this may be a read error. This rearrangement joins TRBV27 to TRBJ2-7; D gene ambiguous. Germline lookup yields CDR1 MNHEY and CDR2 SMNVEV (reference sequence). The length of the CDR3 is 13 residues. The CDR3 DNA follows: TGTACCAGCAGCCCCGGACGGGCCTACGAGCAGTACTTC. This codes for CTSSPGRAYEQYF.

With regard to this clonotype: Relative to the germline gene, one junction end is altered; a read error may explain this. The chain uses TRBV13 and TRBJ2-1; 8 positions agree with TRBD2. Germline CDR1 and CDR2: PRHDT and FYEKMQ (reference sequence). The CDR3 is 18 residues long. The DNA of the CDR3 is TGTGCCAGCAGCCCGGCACTAGCGGACGAACTCTCCTACAATGGGCAGTTCTTC. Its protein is CASSPALADELSYNGQFF. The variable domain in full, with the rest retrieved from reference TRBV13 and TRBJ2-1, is AAGVIQSPRHLIKEKRETATLKCYPIPRHDTVYWYQQGPGQDPQFLISFYEKMQSDKGSIPDRFSAQQFSDYHSELNMSSLELGDSALYFCASSPALADELSYNGQFFGPGTRLTVL.

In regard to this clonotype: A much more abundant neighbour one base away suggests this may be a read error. The chain's CDR3 is CATSIGHRAPSEKLFF. CDR3 in DNA: TGTGCCACCAGCATCGGACACAGAGCGCCTAGTGAAAAACTGTTTTTT. The chain employs TRBV15 and TRBJ1-4; D is possibly TRBD1 (5 bases). Germline V gives CDR1 LNHNV, CDR2 YYDKDF (reference sequence). This CDR3 spans 16 amino acids. The V end lost 4 bases, the J end lost 7 bases, and 19 bases lay between the germline ends.

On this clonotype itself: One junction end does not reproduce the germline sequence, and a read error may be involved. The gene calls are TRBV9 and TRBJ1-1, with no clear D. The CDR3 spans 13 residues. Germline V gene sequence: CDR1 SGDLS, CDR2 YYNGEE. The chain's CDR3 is CASSVEGCTEALF. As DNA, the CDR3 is TGTGCCAGCAGCGTAGAAGGTTGCACTGAAGCTCTCTTT.

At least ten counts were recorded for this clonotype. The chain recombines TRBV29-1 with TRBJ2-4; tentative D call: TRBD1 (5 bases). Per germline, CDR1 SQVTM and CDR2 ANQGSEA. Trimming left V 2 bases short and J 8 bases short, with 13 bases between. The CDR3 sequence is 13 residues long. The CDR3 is CSVETGLRDIQYF. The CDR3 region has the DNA TGCAGCGTTGAAACAGGCCTTAGGGACATTCAGTACTTC.

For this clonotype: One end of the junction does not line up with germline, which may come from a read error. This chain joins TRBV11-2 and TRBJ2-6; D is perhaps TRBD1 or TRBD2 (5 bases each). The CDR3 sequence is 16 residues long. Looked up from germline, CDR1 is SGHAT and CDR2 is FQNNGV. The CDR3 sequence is CASSSQPSTGANVPTF. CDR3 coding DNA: TGTGCCAGCAGCTCCCAACCTAGCACTGGGGCCAACGTCCCGACTTTC.

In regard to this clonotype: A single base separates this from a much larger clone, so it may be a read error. CDR3 bases: TGTGCCAGCAGCCTTAGCGAGGGGGCCGCAGAGACCCAGTACTTC. Translated: CASSLSEGAAETQYF. The J gene is TRBJ2-5, the V gene TRBV7-9; 7 nucleotides align to TRBD1. With 5 bases clipped from V and 4 bases from J, the junction kept 10 bases outside the gene matches. The CDR3 runs 15 residues. The germline V gene has CDR1 SEHNR and CDR2 FQNEAQ (reference sequence).

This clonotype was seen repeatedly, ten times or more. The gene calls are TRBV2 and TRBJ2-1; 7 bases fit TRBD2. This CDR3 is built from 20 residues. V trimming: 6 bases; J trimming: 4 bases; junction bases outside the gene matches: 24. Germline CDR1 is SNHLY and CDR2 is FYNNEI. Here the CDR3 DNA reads TGTGCCAGCAGAACCTCGCCCCTAGCGGCGGACCTTCCGCCATACAATGAGCAGTTCTTC. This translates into CASRTSPLAADLPPYNEQFF.

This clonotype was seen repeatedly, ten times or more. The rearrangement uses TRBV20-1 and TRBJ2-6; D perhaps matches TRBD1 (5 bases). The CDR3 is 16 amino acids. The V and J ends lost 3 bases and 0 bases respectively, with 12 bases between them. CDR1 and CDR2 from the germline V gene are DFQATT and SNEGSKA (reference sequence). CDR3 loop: CSARSTEDSGANVLTF. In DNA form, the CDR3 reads TGCAGTGCTAGGTCGACAGAAGACTCTGGGGCCAACGTCCTGACTTTC.

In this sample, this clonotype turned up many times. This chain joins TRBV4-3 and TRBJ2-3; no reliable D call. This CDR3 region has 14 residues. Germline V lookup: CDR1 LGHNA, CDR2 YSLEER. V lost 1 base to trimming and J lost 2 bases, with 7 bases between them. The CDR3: CASSQGVLTDTQYF. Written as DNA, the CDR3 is TGCGCCAGCAGCCAAGGCGTTCTCACAGATACGCAGTATTTT.

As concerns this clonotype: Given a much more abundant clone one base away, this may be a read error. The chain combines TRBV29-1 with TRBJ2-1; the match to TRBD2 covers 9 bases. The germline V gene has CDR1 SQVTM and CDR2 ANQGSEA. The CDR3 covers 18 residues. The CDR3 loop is CRVEGSVREGQNRYEQFF. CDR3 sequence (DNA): TGCAGGGTTGAAGGATCGGTGCGGGAGGGCCAAAACCGCTATGAGCAGTTCTTC.

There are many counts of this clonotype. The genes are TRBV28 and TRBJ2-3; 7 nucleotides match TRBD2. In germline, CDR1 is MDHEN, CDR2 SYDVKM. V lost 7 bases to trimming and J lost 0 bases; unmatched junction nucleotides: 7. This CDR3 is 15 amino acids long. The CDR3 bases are TGTGCCAGCAACGGGGGAGGGGTGAGCACAGATACGCAGTATTTT. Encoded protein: CASNGGGVSTDTQYF.

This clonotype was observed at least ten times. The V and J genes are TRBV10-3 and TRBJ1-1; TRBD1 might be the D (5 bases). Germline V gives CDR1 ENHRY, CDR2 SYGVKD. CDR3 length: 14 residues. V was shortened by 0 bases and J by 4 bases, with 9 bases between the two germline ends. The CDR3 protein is CAISESQGGTEAFF. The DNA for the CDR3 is TGTGCCATCAGTGAGTCCCAGGGAGGCACTGAAGCTTTCTTT.

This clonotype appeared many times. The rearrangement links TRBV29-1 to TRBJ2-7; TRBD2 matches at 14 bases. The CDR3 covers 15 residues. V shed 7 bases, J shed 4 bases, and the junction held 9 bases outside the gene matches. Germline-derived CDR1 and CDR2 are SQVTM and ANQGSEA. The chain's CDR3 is CSARLAGGPLYEQYF. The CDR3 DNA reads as TGCAGCGCCAGACTAGCGGGAGGGCCTTTGTACGAGCAGTACTTC.

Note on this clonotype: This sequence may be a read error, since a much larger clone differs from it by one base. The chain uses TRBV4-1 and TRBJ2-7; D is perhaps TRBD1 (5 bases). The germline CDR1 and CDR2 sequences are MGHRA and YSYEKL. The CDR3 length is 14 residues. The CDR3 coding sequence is TGCGCCAGCAGCCAAGGGCAGGGAAGGGCCGAGCGGTACTTC. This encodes CASSQGQGRAERYF.

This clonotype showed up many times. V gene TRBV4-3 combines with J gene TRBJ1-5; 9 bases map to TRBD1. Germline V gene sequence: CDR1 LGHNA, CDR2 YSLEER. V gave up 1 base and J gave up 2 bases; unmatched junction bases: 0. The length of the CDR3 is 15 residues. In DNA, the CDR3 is TGCGCCAGCAGCCAAGGGACAGGGGGCAATCAGCCCCAGCATTTT. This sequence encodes CASSQGTGGNQPQHF.

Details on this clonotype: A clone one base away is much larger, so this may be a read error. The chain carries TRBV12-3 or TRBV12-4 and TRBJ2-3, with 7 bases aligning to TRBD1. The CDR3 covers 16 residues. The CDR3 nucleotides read TGTGCCAGCAGTTTAGTGGGACAGTTTAGCACAGATAAGCAGTATTTT. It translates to CASSLVGQFSTDKQYF.

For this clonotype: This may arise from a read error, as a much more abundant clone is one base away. The CDR3 DNA reads TGTGTCAGCAGCCAAGCTCCCGGGACCTGGAACACCATATATTTT. It codes for CVSSQAPGTWNTIYF. V usage is TRBV14 and J usage is TRBJ1-3, with D possibly being TRBD1 (5 bases). Germline V gene sequence: CDR1 SGHDN, CDR2 FVKESK. There are 15 residues in the CDR3. The full variable domain, with the rest looked up from reference TRBV14 and TRBJ1-3, is EAGVTQFPSHSVIEKGQTVTLRCDPISGHDNLYWYRRVMGKEIKFLLHFVKESKQDESGMPNNRFLAERTGGTYSTLKVQPAELEDSGVYFCVSSQAPGTWNTIYFGEGSWLTVV.

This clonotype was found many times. The CDR3 reads CASSPIPGFVEQYF. CDR3 nucleotides: TGTGCCAGCAGCCCTATACCAGGGTTCGTCGAGCAGTACTTC. V and J are TRBV7-9 and TRBJ2-7, with D perhaps matching TRBD1 (5 bases). V gave up 5 bases and J gave up 6 bases, with 17 bases separating them. Germline CDR1 reads SEHNR; CDR2 reads FQNEAQ (reference sequence). This CDR3 has 14 amino acids.

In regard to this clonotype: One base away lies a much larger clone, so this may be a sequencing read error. As DNA, the CDR3 is TGCAGTGCTAGAAGGACTAGGGGTTGGGACATTCGGTACTTC. Translating gives CSARRTRGWDIRYF. The J gene is TRBJ2-4, the V gene TRBV20-1; possibly TRBD2 for D (7 bases). Germline V gives CDR1 DFQATT, CDR2 SNEGSKA (reference sequence). The CDR3 runs 14 residues.

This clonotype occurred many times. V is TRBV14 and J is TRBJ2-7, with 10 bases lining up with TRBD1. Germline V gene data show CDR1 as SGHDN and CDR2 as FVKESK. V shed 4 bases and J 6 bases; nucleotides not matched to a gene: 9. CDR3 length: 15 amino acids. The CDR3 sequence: CASSLLPGTGAEQYF. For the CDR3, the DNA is TGTGCCAGCAGCCTCCTACCCGGGACAGGGGCCGAGCAGTACTTC.

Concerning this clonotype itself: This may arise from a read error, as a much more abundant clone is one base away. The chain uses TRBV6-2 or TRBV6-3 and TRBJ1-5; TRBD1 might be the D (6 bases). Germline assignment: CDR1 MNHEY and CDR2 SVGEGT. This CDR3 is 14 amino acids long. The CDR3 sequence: CPSSYGQFNQPQHF. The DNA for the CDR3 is TGTCCCAGCAGTTACGGACAGTTCAATCAGCCCCAGCATTTT.

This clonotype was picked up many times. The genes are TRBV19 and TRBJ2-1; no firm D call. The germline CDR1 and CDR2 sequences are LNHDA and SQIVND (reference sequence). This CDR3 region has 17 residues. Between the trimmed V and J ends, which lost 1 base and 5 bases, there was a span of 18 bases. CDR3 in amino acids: CASSIGPPARRDNEQFF. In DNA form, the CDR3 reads TGTGCCAGTAGTATAGGCCCCCCCGCTAGAAGGGACAATGAGCAGTTCTTC.

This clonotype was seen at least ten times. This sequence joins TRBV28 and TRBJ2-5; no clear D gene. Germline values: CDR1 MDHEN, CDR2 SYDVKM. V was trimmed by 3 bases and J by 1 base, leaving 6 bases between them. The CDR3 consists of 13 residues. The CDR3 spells CASSFLGQETQYF. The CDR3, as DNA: TGTGCCAGCAGTTTTCTGGGCCAAGAGACCCAGTACTTC.